This TCR beta chain was identified during a study of blood T cell repertoires in COVID-19 (TCRdb year 2020). For the wider study: Samples from collaborators originated in the United States, Italy and Spain and spanned both the acute and convalescent phases of COVID-19. Sample metadata almost always included a de-identified subject ID, COVID-19 status, age in years and sex. The prospective study material was composed of cDNA or gDNA derived from T cells, B-cell-depleted T cells, or PBMCs. Subjects who had been exposed to COVID-19, were actively infected with it, or had recovered from it provided the deeply sampled blood TCRbeta repertoires that made up the dataset. Samples came from the ongoing ImmuneRACE study (first 160 participants) plus 1,254 subjects from 6 global collaborators. Where available, HLA class I and class II types were taken from metadata supplied by the sample provider and were not determined by assay-based typing. The repertoires were released in a freely available public database meant as a resource for research on the immune response to SARS-CoV-2. The study at large found these results: How much clinical and demographic metadata was included differed by source and by participant, and the metadata was provided uncurated.

With respect to this clone: This clone's antigen is unknown. No base qualities exist here, and no much larger clone lies one base off it.

Enrolling through a virtual design, the prospective study's participants ranged in age from roughly 18 to 90 years and lived across 24 United States geographic areas. In the prospective study, participants were assigned to cohorts based on the clinical history participants reported in a screening survey and a study questionnaire. Recovered participants in ImmuneRACE Cohort 3 were defined by two consecutive negative NP/OP PCR tests, clearance by a healthcare professional, or resolution of symptoms. Mobile phlebotomists in the prospective study collected whole blood, serum and a nasopharyngeal or oropharyngeal swab from every participant. Prospective study participants could optionally give additional blood draws and questionnaires over an approximately 2-month period. Before DNA extraction, prospective study blood samples were shipped either frozen or at room temperature. The CDR3 has 12 amino acids, counting the end cysteine and phenylalanine. Only the CDR3 region is kept as DNA, spanning 36 bases read in frame from base 1. V sheds 1 base and J sheds 12 bases, leaving 12 bases between their ends. The germline V gene provides CDR1 SGHAT and CDR2 FQNNGV.

The immunoSEQ Assay, a bias-controlled multiplex PCR, was used to amplify TCRbeta CDR3 regions from genomic DNA. Processing in the source paper ran as follows. Nucleated cell counts per sample were estimated from amplification of reference gene primers within the assay. Sequence reads were collapsed and filtered to measure the absolute abundance of every unique TCRbeta CDR3 rearrangement. Productive Simpson clonality was computed per sample as the square root of Simpson's diversity index over productive rearrangements. TCRdb re-hosts the immuneACCESS table, in-frame sequences only. Its copies lack some clones; in the studies checked, an unresolved V gene accounts for under half of them, and the cause for the rest is not known. V and J calls and clone size are copied from that table; D and trimming were computed from the DNA. In this sample the table shows under 200,000 clones, about four fifths of which occur a single time. The ten largest make up roughly 18% of the sample.

The TCR sequence derives from a man aged 55 to 70 who had recovered from COVID-19. The V and J segments used are TRBV11-2 and TRBJ1-1, with the D gene call left open. Material for sequencing was PBMCs or T cells enriched from blood (not recorded which). The base sequence is TGTGCCAGCAGCTTAGGGCTCCCCGAACCTTTCTTT. This codes for CASSLGLPEPFF. With all but the CDR3 taken from the reference TRBV11-2 and TRBJ1-1 genes, the full variable domain is: EAGVAQSPRYKIIEKRQSVAFWCNPISGHATLYWYQQILGQGPKLLIQFQNNGVVDDSQLPKDRFSAERLKGVDSTLKIQPAKLEDSAVYLCASSLGLPEPFFGQGTRLTVV.